The next 18 T cell receptor beta chains were all read from a single sample in a study of blood T cells in healthy people across ages. Together with a sample-barcoded 5' primer, a J-beta primer mix was included in a second PCR lasting roughly 6 to 12 cycles. Each CDR3 protein gets one entry after TCRdb re-called the 5' RACE reads with MiXCR. The repertoire consists of 590,000 or so distinct CDR3 sequences, with approximately 30% occurring once and the leading ten covering 15% to 17%. Material for sequencing was blood. Source of these receptors: a woman of 80 years or more in good health.

There are a few counts of this clonotype. This may be a read error: a much more frequent sequence differs by one nucleotide. The chain carries TRBV7-2 and TRBJ2-4, with 7 nucleotides matching TRBD2. V was clipped by 5 bases and J by 6 bases; unmatched bases: 10. Germline values: CDR1 SGHTA, CDR2 FQGNSA. This CDR3 contains 15 residues. The DNA for the CDR3 is TGTGCCAGCAGCCCCCGTGGGGCGGGGGTAAACATTCAGTACTTC. Residues: CASSPRGAGVNIQYF.

J is TRBJ1-2 and V is TRBV19; D call uncertain. The CDR3 length is 12 residues. Germline V CDR1 and CDR2: LNHDA, SQIVND (reference sequence). Deletions cut 5 bases from V and 0 bases from J, with 4 bases between. In DNA form, the CDR3 reads TGTGCCAGTAGTTTCCCTAACTATGGCTACACCTTC. It translates to CASSFPNYGYTF.

Only a few counts were recorded for this clonotype. V is TRBV20-1 and J is TRBJ1-5; 8 bases are a match to TRBD1. V shed 3 bases, J shed 4 bases, and the junction held 14 bases outside the gene matches. There are 17 residues in the CDR3. In germline, CDR1 is DFQATT, CDR2 SNEGSKA (reference sequence). CDR3 in amino acids: CSASLPGTGFGNQPQHF. The CDR3 DNA follows: TGCAGTGCTAGCCTCCCCGGGACAGGATTTGGTAATCAGCCCCAGCATTTT.

There are many counts of this clonotype. The chain has TRBV4-3 and TRBJ2-1; no clear D gene. Per the germline V gene, CDR1 is LGHNA and CDR2 is YSLEER. Trimming removed 1 base at V and 2 bases at J, with 6 bases between. CDR3 size: 14 residues. Written as DNA, the CDR3 is TGCGCCAGCAGCCAAGGGGTAGCCTACAATGAGCAGTTCTTC. Translating it yields CASSQGVAYNEQFF.

This clonotype has more than one count but fewer than ten. The J gene is TRBJ1-1, the V gene TRBV30; D remains ambiguous. Germline CDR1 reads GTSNPN; CDR2 reads SVGIG (reference sequence). Trimming removed 2 bases from V and 4 bases from J, with 11 bases in between. This CDR3 is 13 amino acids long. For the CDR3, the DNA is TGTGCCTGGAGTTGGGTGAGTGGCACTGAAGCTTTCTTT. It encodes CAWSWVSGTEAFF.

As regards this clonotype: Sequence at one end of the junction differs from germline and may be a read error. The V and J genes are TRBV7-3 and TRBJ2-1, with 8 bases matching TRBD2. This CDR3 is 14 amino acids long. Germline V lookup: CDR1 SGHTA, CDR2 FQGTGA. The CDR3 DNA reads TGTGCCAGCAGCTTTTCCGGGGGGGACAATGAGCAGGTCTTC. Protein: CASSFSGGDNEQVF. Full variable domain (outside the CDR3, taken from reference TRBV7-3 and TRBJ2-1): GAGVSQTPSNKVTEKGKYVELRCDPISGHTALYWYRQSLGQGPEFLIYFQGTGAADDSGLPNDRFFAVRPEGSVSTLKIQRTERGDSAVYLCASSFSGGDNEQVFGPGTRLTVL.

As to this clonotype: This sequence may be a read error, since a much larger clone differs from it by one base. V and J are TRBV19 and TRBJ2-5; 8 bases are a match to TRBD1. Near its end, the DNA agrees better with TRBJ2-7, so the J call may be wrong. CDR3 length equals 15 residues. The V gene's germline CDR1 is LNHDA and CDR2 SQIVND (reference sequence). As DNA, the CDR3 is TGTGCCAGTAGTACGGGACGGGACAGGTGGGACGAGCAGTACTTC. It yields the protein CASSTGRDRWDEQYF.

This sequence joins TRBV19 and TRBJ1-5, with 10 positions matching TRBD1. J lost 3 bases, V lost 4 bases, and 12 bases had no gene match. This CDR3 region has 18 residues. CDR1 is LNHDA, CDR2 SQIVND, per germline (reference sequence). The CDR3 is CASSTSGTGAGYNQPQHF. DNA for the CDR3: TGTGCCAGTAGTACTTCCGGGACAGGGGCAGGGTACAATCAGCCCCAGCATTTT.

This clonotype showed up many times. The chain carries TRBV28 and TRBJ2-1, with 7 bases identical to TRBD1. The germline CDR1 and CDR2 sequences are MDHEN and SYDVKM. The CDR3 consists of 14 residues. With 4 bases clipped from V and 6 bases from J, the junction kept 6 bases outside the gene matches. The CDR3 sequence is CASSSPTGINEQFF. The CDR3 region has the DNA TGTGCCAGCAGTTCCCCGACAGGGATCAATGAGCAGTTCTTC.

The rearrangement links TRBV12-3 or TRBV12-4 to TRBJ1-3; D not certain. There are 14 residues in the CDR3. With 2 bases removed from V and 3 bases from J, the gap between germline ends came to 8 bases. The CDR3 region has the DNA TGTGCCAGCAGTTTAATCGGCGGTGGAAACACCATATATTTT. This translates into CASSLIGGGNTIYF.

To note about this clonotype: One end of the junction varies from germline; a read error may be responsible. This sequence joins TRBV12-3 or TRBV12-4 and TRBJ1-5; TRBD1 aligns across 7 bases. The CDR3 consists of 13 residues. The CDR3: CTSGQVSNQPQHF. The CDR3 DNA follows: TGTACCAGCGGACAGGTTAGCAATCAGCCCCAGCATTTT.

This clonotype came up many times. This chain connects TRBV6-6 to TRBJ2-1, with 8 bases matching TRBD1. Germline V gene sequence: CDR1 MNHNY, CDR2 SVGAGI (reference sequence). The CDR3 extends over 16 amino acids. Trimming took 4 bases from V and 4 from J; bases not matched to a gene: 9. In nucleotides, the CDR3 is TGTGCCAGCAGTTCCCCCGACAGGGGCGGGTACAATGAGCAGTTCTTC. Translated, it gives CASSSPDRGGYNEQFF.

Many counts were recorded for this clonotype. V is TRBV9 and J is TRBJ2-1, with 10 bases matching TRBD2. Germline trimming cut 0 bases from V and 9 bases from J; bases unmatched to any gene: 6. The length of the CDR3 is 15 residues. Per the germline V gene, CDR1 is SGDLS and CDR2 is YYNGEE. The CDR3 coding sequence is TGTGCCAGCAGCGTAGGAGCGGGGGGGTCCGGTGAGCAGTTCTTC. As protein: CASSVGAGGSGEQFF.

The gene calls are TRBV20-1 and TRBJ2-1; no definite D call. The J call may be mistaken, given a closer DNA end match to TRBJ2-7. The CDR3 has 14 amino acids. Germline V gene lookup returns CDR1 DFQATT and CDR2 SNEGSKA (reference sequence). CDR3 bases: TGCAGTGCTAGAGACTATGGAGCCTACAATGAGCAGTACTTC. Translation: CSARDYGAYNEQYF.

This clonotype was seen ten or more times. V is TRBV20-1 and J is TRBJ2-1, with 9 bases matching TRBD2. Trimming took 6 bases from V and 6 from J; bases not matched to a gene: 9. Per the germline V gene, CDR1 is DFQATT and CDR2 is SNEGSKA (reference sequence). The CDR3 has 14 amino acids. CDR3 amino acids: CSAPPREGRNEQFF. The CDR3 DNA reads as TGCAGTGCGCCCCCGCGGGAGGGGCGCAATGAGCAGTTCTTC.

This clonotype was picked up many times. This sequence joins TRBV3-1 and TRBJ2-1; TRBD2 aligns across 8 bases. J lost 8 bases, V lost 0 bases, and 6 bases had no gene match. Germline V gene lookup returns CDR1 LGHDT and CDR2 YNNKEL (reference sequence). This CDR3 is built from 15 residues. For the CDR3, the DNA is TGTGCCAGCAGCCAAGAGGGACTAGTTAGCGATGAGCAGTTCTTC. As protein: CASSQEGLVSDEQFF.

J is TRBJ2-4 and V is TRBV7-8; D is unclear. V was trimmed by 4 bases and J by 0 bases, leaving 7 bases between them. The CDR3 length is 14 residues. Germline V gives CDR1 SGHVS, CDR2 FQNEAQ. CDR3 in amino acids: CASSSTEAKNIQYF. The CDR3 DNA reads as TGTGCCAGCAGCTCGACGGAAGCCAAAAACATTCAGTACTTC.

The chain recombines TRBV5-8 with TRBJ1-4, with D unclear. This CDR3 is built from 16 residues. Trimming shortened V by 2 bases and J by 1 base, and 12 bases separated the two germline ends. Looked up from germline, CDR1 is SGHTS and CDR2 is YDEGEE. CDR3 amino acids: CASSFRGVGTNEKLFF. The CDR3, as DNA: TGTGCCAGCAGCTTTCGGGGAGTCGGAACTAATGAAAAACTGTTTTTT.